Listed below are T cell receptor beta chains from one sample, sequenced in a study of T-cell memory formation after mild COVID-19. MiXCR, run by TCRdb on the 5' RACE reads, gives a single entry per CDR3 protein. The table records 100,000 to 150,000 distinct CDR3 sequences, about 6.5% of them present only once. Specimen: PBMCs or a T cell subset sorted from them (not recorded which). Receptors were obtained from an adult woman who had mild COVID-19 (a few samples of this study predate the infection). Cell type and time point are not known. The CDR3 runs from the conserved cysteine through the conserved F or W. The order of the fields is clone size, J gene, V gene, D gene, CDR3 DNA, CDR3 protein. A D gene is named only where the DNA matches it firmly. Clone size is not always given. Where it is, it says once, few, many or a class for expanded clones.

few	TRBJ1-1	TRBV10-3	.	TGTGCCATCAGTGAGTCAGGGGTTGGCACTGAAGCTTTCTTT	CAISESGVGTEAFF
.	TRBJ1-2	TRBV5-1	TRBD1	TGCGCCAGCAGCCCCGGGACAGGGAGGGGATTCGGCTACACCTTC	CASSPGTGRGFGYTF
.	TRBJ2-3	TRBV11-2	TRBD1	TGTGCCAGCAGCGACGGACAGGGGGTACTGGCAGATACGCAGTATTTT	CASSDGQGVLADTQYF
.	TRBJ2-3	TRBV5-4	.	TGTGCCAGCAGCTTCTCAGAGGTGGCAGATACGCAGTATTTT	CASSFSEVADTQYF
many	TRBJ2-3	TRBV4-2	.	TGTGCCAGCAGCCAAGGGGCACAGGGGGGGGAAGATACGCAGTATTTT	CASSQGAQGGEDTQYF
many	TRBJ2-3	TRBV12-3/TRBV12-4	.	TGTGCCAGCAGTACCTTAGGGGGCACAGATACGCAGTATTTT	CASSTLGGTDTQYF
.	TRBJ2-1	TRBV7-2	.	TGTGCCAGCAGCAAGGGGGGATTATATTCCTACAATGAGCAGTTCTTC	CASSKGGLYSYNEQFF
.	TRBJ2-6	TRBV20-1	TRBD2	TGCAGTGCTACGAGACTAGCGGGGGCCTCTGGGGCCAACGTCCTGACTTTC	CSATRLAGASGANVLTF
few	TRBJ2-5	TRBV5-5	.	TGTGCCAGCAGCTTGGCTTTCCGCCAAGAGACCCAGTACTTC	CASSLAFRQETQYF
.	TRBJ1-1	TRBV18	.	TGTGCCAGCTCACCGGGATTCGAGGACACTGAAGCTTTCTTT	CASSPGFEDTEAFF
many	TRBJ2-5	TRBV5-1	TRBD1	TGCGCCAGCAGCTTGGGGACAGGGGGCATAGAGACCCAGTACTTC	CASSLGTGGIETQYF
many	TRBJ2-1	TRBV9	.	TGTGCCAGCAGCGTAGAGGTGGTCGGAAGGGGCGAGCAGTTCTTC	CASSVEVVGRGEQFF
.	TRBJ1-1	TRBV29-1	TRBD1	TGCAGCGCCGACAGGGGAAAAAGGAACACTGAAGCTTTCTTT	CSADRGKRNTEAFF
.	TRBJ1-2	TRBV29-1	TRBD1	TGCAGCGTTGGAGGGGACAGCCAGGCTAACTATGGCTACACCTTC	CSVGGDSQANYGYTF
.	TRBJ2-7	TRBV20-1	.	TGCAGTGCTAGAGATCCAAGGGGTGGTTCCTACGAGCAGTACTTC	CSARDPRGGSYEQYF
.	TRBJ1-6	TRBV20-1	TRBD1	TGCAGTGCTAGAGATTGGGGACAGGGTGGCTCACCCCTCCACTTT	CSARDWGQGGSPLHF
.	TRBJ2-7	TRBV2	TRBD1	TGTGCCAGCAGTTTAAGGGACAGGTTGAACTTC	CASSLRDRLNF
many	TRBJ1-1	TRBV9	TRBD1	TGTGCCAGCAGCGCCTGGGACAGGGTGAACACTGAAGCTTTCTTT	CASSAWDRVNTEAFF
.	TRBJ1-1	TRBV27	.	TGTGCCAGCAGTTTGTGGCAGAACACTGAAGCTTTCTTT	CASSLWQNTEAFF
.	TRBJ2-2	TRBV11-2	.	TGTGCCAGCAGCCAGGGGGTCGGACTAACGAACACCGGGGAGCTGTTTTTT	CASSQGVGLTNTGELFF
many	TRBJ2-6	TRBV10-3	.	TGTGCCATCAGAGCCTCCGGGACGGAGCTCTCTGGGGCCAACGTCCTGACTTTC	CAIRASGTELSGANVLTF
few	TRBJ2-1	TRBV7-6	.	TGTGCCAGCAGCTTAGCGGGGACGGTCCTTACCAATGAGCAGTTCTTC	CASSLAGTVLTNEQFF